This T cell receptor (beta chain) was captured by sequencing in a study of blood T cell repertoires in COVID-19 (dated by TCRdb to 2019 to 2021). Background on the whole study: Collaborator samples came from the United States, Italy and Spain and covered acute and convalescent phases of COVID-19. The material from the prospective study consisted of cDNA or gDNA derived from T cells, B-cell-depleted T cells, or PBMCs. The repertoires were released in a freely available public database meant as a resource for research on the immune response to SARS-CoV-2. Samples were obtained from the ongoing ImmuneRACE study (first 160 participants) and from roughly 1,300 subjects provided by 6 global collaborators. HLA class I and class II types, where available, came from metadata supplied by the sample provider rather than from assay-based typing. A de-identified subject ID, COVID-19 status, age in years and sex were almost always included in the sample metadata. Deeply sampled blood TCRbeta repertoires from subjects exposed to, actively infected with, or recovered from COVID-19 were included in the dataset.

TCRbeta CDR3 regions were amplified from genomic DNA by means of the immunoSEQ Assay, a bias-controlled multiplex PCR. The original pipeline was this. Within the assay, amplification of reference gene primers was used to estimate how many nucleated cells each sample contained. Sequence reads were collapsed and filtered to measure the absolute abundance of every unique TCRbeta CDR3 rearrangement. Productive Simpson clonality was computed per sample as the square root of Simpson's diversity index over productive rearrangements. Sourced from immuneACCESS, this table was stored by TCRdb with only in-frame sequences that have V and J called. A share of the clones is absent; for the studies checked, an unresolved V gene accounts for under half, and the remainder has no known explanation. V, J and clone size are those of that table, while D and trimming were read from the DNA. The sample data list more than 200,000 clones, and 75% to 90% of these were observed just once. In total, the top ten clones hold about 6% of the sample.

Results and caveats for the whole study, not just this receptor: Clinical and demographic metadata were provided uncurated, with the amount varying by source and participant.

Concerning this clone: Its binding antigen is unknown. It has no much larger one-base neighbor in the sample; base qualities were not kept.

CDR1 PRHDT and CDR2 FYEKMQ were looked up in the germline V gene (reference sequence). Trimming costs V 3 bases and J 3 bases, and their ends lie 14 bases apart. Measured from the cysteine to the phenylalanine, the CDR3 is 16 residues long. Of all the DNA, just the CDR3 is kept, 48 bases in frame from base 1. Participants in the prospective study were enrolled through a virtual design, were aged roughly 18 to 95 years, and lived in roughly 26 United States geographic areas. In the prospective study, participants were assigned to cohorts based on the clinical history participants reported in a screening survey and a study questionnaire. In the prospective study, whole blood, serum and a nasopharyngeal or oropharyngeal swab were collected from each participant by mobile phlebotomists. Over a roughly two-month period, participants in the prospective study had the option of providing additional blood draws and questionnaires. Before DNA extraction, blood samples from the prospective study were shipped at room temperature or frozen.

The TCR was taken from a woman in her 30s with acute COVID-19. Sequenced material: PBMCs or T cells enriched from blood (not recorded which). Recombination connected TRBV13 to TRBJ2-2; the D gene is possibly TRBD2, with 5 bases matching. At the DNA level, the sequence is TGTGCCAGCAGCTTTGGTCTCCTCGGGGACACCGGGGAGCTGTTTTTT. The resulting protein is CASSFGLLGDTGELFF.